Below are 32 T cell receptor beta chains sequenced from a single sample in a study of T cell changes during pregnancy in multiple sclerosis. The assay was immunoSEQ multiplex PCR, and TCRdb's table has in-frame clones only and misses some. Here the sample spans approximately 58,000 clones, around 92% being singletons. The source material was CD4+ T cells from peripheral blood mononuclear cells, sampled after pregnancy. All receptors derive from a female donor in good health, enrolled as a control in a pregnancy study.

This rearrangement joins TRBV10-3 to TRBJ2-1; no firm D call. Germline V gives CDR1 ENHRY, CDR2 SYGVKD. The CDR3 spans 14 residues. V was shortened by 6 bases and J by 9 bases, with 18 bases between the two germline ends. The DNA of the CDR3 is TGTGCCATCAGATCAGAAGTCTCCCAATCTGAGCAGTTCTTC. Residues: CAIRSEVSQSEQFF.

The V call is TRBV5-6, the J call TRBJ1-6; 10 bases agree with TRBD1. Germline lookup yields CDR1 SGHDT and CDR2 YYEEEE. The CDR3 totals 17 residues. Trimming took 5 bases from V and 10 from J; bases not matched to a gene: 15. Here the CDR3 DNA reads TGTGCCAGCAGTTCTTCAACTAAGGGACAGGGGAACTCACCCCTCCACTTT. It is translated as CASSSSTKGQGNSPLHF.

The J gene is TRBJ1-1, the V gene TRBV14; D unclear. This CDR3 has 13 residues. Germline assignment: CDR1 SGHDN and CDR2 FVKESK. Trimming left V 5 bases short and J 1 base short, with 8 bases between. The CDR3 DNA is TGTGCCAGCAGCTCTCAGGAGAACACTGAAGCTTTCTTT. This translates into CASSSQENTEAFF. Looking up the rest from reference TRBV14 and TRBJ1-1 gives the full variable domain: EAGVTQFPSHSVIEKGQTVTLRCDPISGHDNLYWYRRVMGKEIKFLLHFVKESKQDESGMPNNRFLAERTGGTYSTLKVQPAELEDSGVYFCASSSQENTEAFFGQGTRLTVV.

V is TRBV29-1 and J is TRBJ1-1; no clear D gene. Trimming took off 7 bases at V and 0 bases at J, with 12 bases between the two ends. Germline V lookup: CDR1 SQVTM, CDR2 ANQGSEA. The CDR3 loop spans 13 amino acids. CDR3 DNA sequence: TGCAGCGGTGCGCGCGGGATGAACACTGAAGCTTTCTTT. It translates to CSGARGMNTEAFF.

The chain uses TRBV11-2 and TRBJ2-1; TRBD2 matches at 7 bases. The CDR3 totals 19 residues. The germline CDR1 and CDR2 sequences are SGHAT and FQNNGV. Germline trimming cut 4 bases from V and 5 bases from J; bases unmatched to any gene: 20. CDR3 sequence reads: CASSSRGWTAGGIHNEQFF. The CDR3 bases are TGTGCCAGCAGCTCCCGGGGTTGGACGGCCGGGGGGATACACAATGAGCAGTTCTTC.

The rearrangement uses TRBV7-9 and TRBJ1-5; D not certain. The CDR3 is 14 residues long. The V gene lost 3 bases and the J gene lost 7 bases, with 13 bases spanning the gap. Looked up from germline, CDR1 is SEHNR and CDR2 is FQNEAQ (reference sequence). The CDR3 is CASSFNWARQPQHF. The CDR3 coding sequence is TGTGCCAGCAGCTTTAATTGGGCCCGCCAGCCCCAGCATTTT.

The chain is built from TRBV9 and TRBJ1-2, with TRBD1 matching 11 bases. J lost 8 bases, V lost 4 bases, and 7 bases had no gene match. Germline V lookup: CDR1 SGDLS, CDR2 YYNGEE. There are 14 residues in the CDR3. CDR3 nucleotides: TGTGCCAGCAGCTCCGGACAGGGGGCAGGCGGCTACACCTTC. This encodes CASSSGQGAGGYTF. Supplemented by reference TRBV9 and TRBJ1-2, the full variable domain reads DSGVTQTPKHLITATGQRVTLRCSPRSGDLSVYWYQQSLDQGLQFLIQYYNGEERAKGNILERFSAQQFPDLHSELNLSSLELGDSALYFCASSSGQGAGGYTFGSGTRLTVV.

The chain joins TRBV6-6 to TRBJ2-7; D gene uncertain. This CDR3 contains 15 residues. CDR1 and CDR2 (germline): MNHNY, SVGAGI (reference sequence). V lost 8 bases to trimming and J lost 2 bases, with 19 bases between them. The CDR3 protein is CASLAEPIKPYEQYF. For the CDR3, the DNA is TGTGCCAGCCTGGCGGAGCCAATAAAACCCTACGAGCAGTACTTC.

This clone has more than one count but fewer than ten. The chain carries TRBV29-1 and TRBJ2-2; D ambiguous. Germline loops: CDR1 SQVTM, CDR2 ANQGSEA. Trimming shortened V by 5 bases and J by 2 bases, and 9 bases separated the two germline ends. CDR3 length: 13 amino acids. The DNA for the CDR3 is TGCAGCGTTCCAAACAGAAACACCGGGGAGCTGTTTTTT. As protein: CSVPNRNTGELFF.

The CDR3, as DNA: TGTGCCAGCAGTCCCCCTGGGACAGGCCAAGAGACCCAGTACTTC. It codes for CASSPPGTGQETQYF. The chain combines TRBV28 with TRBJ2-5; the match to TRBD1 covers 8 bases. CDR1 is MDHEN and CDR2 is SYDVKM in the germline V gene. V shed 5 bases and J 1 base; nucleotides not matched to a gene: 6. The CDR3 consists of 15 residues.

V and J are TRBV6-4 and TRBJ1-5, with 9 bases that match TRBD1. CDR1 is MRHNA, CDR2 SNTAGT, per germline. Unmatched junction bases numbered 7, after V lost 7 bases and J lost 3 bases. The CDR3 has 15 residues. CDR3 in amino acids: CASNRDRASNQPQHF. CDR3 bases: TGTGCCAGCAATCGGGACAGGGCTTCCAATCAGCCCCAGCATTTT.

The CDR3 region has the DNA TGTGCCAGCAGTTTCAGGGGCTATCAGCCCCAGCATTTT. It translates to CASSFRGYQPQHF. The rearrangement joins TRBV27 to TRBJ1-5, with a weak D call TRBD1 (6 bases). Trimming removed 3 bases from V and 5 bases from J, with 8 bases in between. Germline V CDR1 and CDR2: MNHEY, SMNVEV (reference sequence). The CDR3 extends over 13 amino acids.

The chain uses TRBV29-1 and TRBJ1-1; 7 bases are a match to TRBD1. The CDR3 runs 13 residues. V lost 7 bases to trimming and J lost 1 base; unmatched junction nucleotides: 6. Germline CDR1 reads SQVTM; CDR2 reads ANQGSEA. Here the CDR3 reads CSAVGQPNTEAFF. For the CDR3, the DNA is TGCAGCGCTGTGGGACAGCCGAACACTGAAGCTTTCTTT.

The J gene is TRBJ1-2, the V gene TRBV14; 8 bases align to TRBD1. The CDR3 runs 14 residues. V was pared by 1 base and J by 5 bases, with 3 bases of the junction left unmatched. The germline V gene encodes CDR1 SGHDN and CDR2 FVKESK. This CDR3 is CASSQGQGRYGYTF. CDR3 sequence (DNA): TGTGCCAGCAGCCAAGGACAGGGGCGGTATGGCTACACCTTC.

V gene TRBV5-5 combines with J gene TRBJ1-1; D might be TRBD1 (6 bases). V was clipped by 1 base and J by 5 bases, with 18 bases between them. The CDR3 consists of 16 residues. CDR1 is SGHKS, CDR2 YYEKEE, per germline (reference sequence). This CDR3 reads CASSLPTVGAGTEAFF. The CDR3 bases are TGTGCCAGCAGCTTGCCCACAGTGGGGGCAGGGACTGAAGCTTTCTTT.

V and J are TRBV5-1 and TRBJ2-1; the match to TRBD2 covers 15 bases. V lost 0 bases and J lost 0; bases outside the gene matches: 7. Germline V gene lookup returns CDR1 SGHRS and CDR2 YFSETQ. The CDR3 has 20 residues. CDR3 nucleotides: TGCGCCAGCAGCTTGGCCGGGACTAGCGGGGGGCCCAGCTCCTACAATGAGCAGTTCTTC. This codes for CASSLAGTSGGPSSYNEQFF.

This clone occurred once. The V and J genes are TRBV7-9 and TRBJ2-2; D is unclear. In germline, CDR1 is SEHNR, CDR2 FQNEAQ (reference sequence). The length of the CDR3 is 13 residues. V lost 3 bases to trimming and J lost 5 bases, with 7 bases between them. The CDR3 loop reads CASSLPGTGELFF. CDR3 DNA sequence: TGTGCCAGCAGCTTGCCAGGAACCGGGGAGCTGTTTTTT.

The chain carries TRBV6-1 and TRBJ1-1, with D possibly matching TRBD1 (5 bases). The V gene lost 6 bases and the J gene lost 4 bases, with 12 bases spanning the gap. This CDR3 contains 13 residues. The germline CDR1 and CDR2 sequences are MNHNS and SASEGT. The CDR3 here is CASRGTLTTEAFF. CDR3 DNA sequence: TGTGCCAGCAGGGGGACTTTGACCACTGAAGCTTTCTTT.

V and J are TRBV11-3 and TRBJ2-7; a weak D match, TRBD1 (6 bases). The CDR3 contains 13 residues. CDR1 and CDR2 from the germline V gene are SGHNT and YENEEA. The ends were cut back, 0 bases at V and 3 bases at J, with 6 bases in the middle. The CDR3 spells CASSLEQGYEQYF. Here the CDR3 DNA reads TGTGCCAGCAGCTTAGAACAGGGCTACGAGCAGTACTTC.

The V call is TRBV18, the J call TRBJ2-1; TRBD1 agrees at 12 bases. Losses at the gene ends were 3 bases for V and 8 bases for J; bases not matched to a gene: 5. Germline CDR1 KGHSH, CDR2 LQKENI. The CDR3 runs 15 residues. CDR3 residues: CASSPGTGGNDEQFF. DNA of the CDR3: TGTGCCAGCTCACCCGGGACAGGGGGCAATGATGAGCAGTTCTTC.

The V call is TRBV5-6, the J call TRBJ1-5; D is unresolved. V gave up 4 bases and J gave up 7 bases, with 12 bases separating them. The CDR3 covers 13 residues. Per germline, CDR1 SGHDT and CDR2 YYEEEE. This CDR3 reads CASSTGVRQPQHF. The CDR3 DNA reads as TGTGCCAGCAGCACCGGGGTGCGGCAGCCCCAGCATTTT.

The chain joins TRBV5-4 to TRBJ1-2; possible D gene TRBD1, 6 bases. CDR3 length equals 14 residues. Trimming shortened V by 0 bases and J by 6 bases, and 12 bases separated the two germline ends. The germline V gene has CDR1 SGHNT and CDR2 YYREEE (reference sequence). DNA of the CDR3: TGTGCCAGCAGCTTGGACAGGGTCGGAAATGGCTACACCTTC. Translated, it gives CASSLDRVGNGYTF.

The V call is TRBV28, the J call TRBJ1-5; 7 nucleotides line up with TRBD1. After removal of 5 bases from V and 0 bases from J, the junction contained 7 bases not matched to a gene. Looked up from germline, CDR1 is MDHEN and CDR2 is SYDVKM. The CDR3 spans 16 residues. The CDR3 sequence: CASSKQGFPSNQPQHF. Here the CDR3 DNA reads TGTGCCAGCAGTAAACAGGGGTTCCCTAGCAATCAGCCCCAGCATTTT.

V and J are TRBV4-3 and TRBJ1-3; D gene unclear. The V gene lost 6 bases and the J gene lost 4 bases, with 19 bases spanning the gap. The CDR3 spans 16 residues. Germline values: CDR1 LGHNA, CDR2 YSLEER. CDR3 sequence reads: CASRTTIGGLGNTIYF. The DNA of the CDR3 is TGCGCCAGCAGGACCACAATAGGAGGGCTCGGAAACACCATATATTTT.

The chain joins TRBV5-4 to TRBJ2-4, with 7 bases aligning to TRBD2. The germline gives CDR1 SGHNT, CDR2 YYREEE (reference sequence). V shed 9 bases, J shed 2 bases, and the junction held 5 bases outside the gene matches. This CDR3 has 13 amino acids. CDR3 sequence (DNA): TGTGCCACCTCGGGACTATCCAAAAACATTCAGTACTTC. Amino acids: CATSGLSKNIQYF.

The count of this clone is one. This rearrangement joins TRBV6-5 to TRBJ1-2; 8 nucleotides agree with TRBD1. V gave up 0 bases and J gave up 4 bases; unmatched junction bases: 4. Germline V lookup: CDR1 MNHEY, CDR2 SVGAGI. The CDR3 runs to 15 residues. The chain's CDR3 is CASSYSVQGGYGYTF. CDR3 coding DNA: TGTGCCAGCAGTTACTCGGTACAGGGGGGCTATGGCTACACCTTC.

This clone has just one count. The DNA is left out, because the CDR3 cannot be placed on it with certainty; the CDR3 is given as TCRdb lists it. The V and J genes are TRBV5-1 and TRBJ2-7; the table's D gene call, TRBD1, was not cross checked with the DNA. The CDR3 length equals 13 residues, ends included. Per the germline V gene, CDR1 is SGHRS and CDR2 is YFSETQ. CDR3 region: CASHSLDKYEQYF.

This clone has just a few counts. The chain carries TRBV29-1 and TRBJ1-5; 8 bases map to TRBD1. The ends lost 4 bases at V and 1 base at J; junction bases unmatched: 9. The CDR3 spans 16 residues. Germline CDR1 is SQVTM and CDR2 is ANQGSEA. CDR3: CSVGGQGSESNQPQHF. DNA of the CDR3: TGCAGCGTTGGCGGACAGGGATCTGAGAGCAATCAGCCCCAGCATTTT. Full variable domain (missing parts from reference TRBV29-1 and TRBJ1-5): SAVISQKPSRDICQRGTSLTIQCQVDSQVTMMFWYRQQPGQSLTLIATANQGSEATYESGFVIDKFPISRPNLTFSTLTVSNMSPEDSSIYLCSVGGQGSESNQPQHFGDGTRLSIL.

The V call is TRBV4-1, the J call TRBJ1-1; D remains ambiguous. This CDR3 spans 14 amino acids. The ends were cut back, 0 bases at V and 7 bases at J, with 12 bases in the middle. Germline lookup yields CDR1 MGHRA and CDR2 YSYEKL. The CDR3 bases are TGCGCCAGCAGCCAAGATCCTGTCGAGGGTGAAGCTTTCTTT. It codes for CASSQDPVEGEAFF.

CDR3 sequence: CASSGGAYNEQFF. The CDR3 nucleotides read TGTGCCAGCAGCGGGGGGGCCTACAATGAGCAGTTCTTC. This sequence joins TRBV27 and TRBJ2-1; 8 positions agree with TRBD2. J gave up 2 bases and V 6 bases, and 0 bases lay outside the gene matches. Germline V gene data show CDR1 as MNHEY and CDR2 as SMNVEV (reference sequence). This CDR3 comprises 13 residues.

This clone was detected only once. V usage is TRBV7-9 and J usage is TRBJ1-4; weak D call: TRBD1 (5 bases). Deletions cut 5 bases from V and 0 bases from J, with 7 bases between. Germline V gene lookup returns CDR1 SEHNR and CDR2 FQNEAQ (reference sequence). This CDR3 is 14 amino acids long. For the CDR3, the DNA is TGTGCCAGCAGCGAACAGGCAACTAATGAAAAACTGTTTTTT. This gives the protein CASSEQATNEKLFF.

This chain joins TRBV9 and TRBJ1-1, with 12 bases fitting TRBD1. Germline V lookup: CDR1 SGDLS, CDR2 YYNGEE. This CDR3 spans 19 amino acids. J was trimmed by 0 bases and V by 3 bases; bases with no gene match: 12. In DNA form, the CDR3 reads TGTGCCAGCAGCGCCGGGACAGGGGGCCGCCGAGTGGTGAACACTGAAGCTTTCTTT. Its translation: CASSAGTGGRRVVNTEAFF.